This TCR beta chain emerged from a study of T cell changes during pregnancy in multiple sclerosis (dated by TCRdb to between 2018 and 2021). Turning to the overall study: The study examined how the T cell repertoire changed over the course of pregnancy in women with multiple sclerosis.

Libraries were built with the immunoSEQ multiplex PCR assay. This immuneACCESS table, as held by TCRdb, lists in-frame sequences with V and J called but not all clones. Of the missing ones, under half trace to an unresolved V gene in checked studies; the others have no known cause. The sample yields under 30,000 clones; around 89% were counted once. The ten most abundant clones make up roughly 3% of the sample. In the germline V gene, CDR1 corresponds to SGHDN and CDR2 to FVKESK. The CDR3 starts with the cysteine, ends with the phenylalanine, and has 14 residues. Only the CDR3 region is kept as DNA, spanning 42 bases read in frame from base 1. Clipping removes 4 bases from V and 6 bases from J, with 2 as the unmatched junction base count. As regards this clone: The antigen this receptor binds is unknown. One base away there is no much larger clone; base qualities are not given.

The source is a female donor in good health, enrolled as a control in a pregnancy study. Sample: CD4+ T cells from peripheral blood mononuclear cells, taken in the first trimester of pregnancy. This chain joins TRBV14 to TRBJ2-4; TRBD2 lines up with 11 middle nucleotides. CDR3 loop: CASSLSGRGNIQYF. The DNA sequence follows: TGTGCCAGCAGCCTTAGCGGGAGGGGAAACATTCAGTACTTC.